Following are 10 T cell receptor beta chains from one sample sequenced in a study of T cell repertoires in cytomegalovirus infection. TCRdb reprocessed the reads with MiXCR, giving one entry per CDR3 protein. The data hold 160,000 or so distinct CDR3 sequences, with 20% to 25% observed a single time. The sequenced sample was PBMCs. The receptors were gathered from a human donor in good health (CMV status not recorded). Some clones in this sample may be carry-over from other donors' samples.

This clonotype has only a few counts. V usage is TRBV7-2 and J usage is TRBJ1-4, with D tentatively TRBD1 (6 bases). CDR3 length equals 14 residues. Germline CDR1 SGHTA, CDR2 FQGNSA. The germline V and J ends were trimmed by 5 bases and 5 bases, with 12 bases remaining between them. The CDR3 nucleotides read TGTGCCAGCAGCCGAGAAGGGACAAATGAAAAACTGTTTTTT. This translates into CASSREGTNEKLFF.

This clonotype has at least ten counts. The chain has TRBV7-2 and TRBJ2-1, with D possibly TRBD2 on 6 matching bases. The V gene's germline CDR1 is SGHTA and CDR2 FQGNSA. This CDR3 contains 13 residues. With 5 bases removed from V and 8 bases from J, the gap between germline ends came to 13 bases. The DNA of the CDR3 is TGTGCCAGCAGCCTGACTAGGCGCGATGAGCAGTTCTTC. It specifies CASSLTRRDEQFF.

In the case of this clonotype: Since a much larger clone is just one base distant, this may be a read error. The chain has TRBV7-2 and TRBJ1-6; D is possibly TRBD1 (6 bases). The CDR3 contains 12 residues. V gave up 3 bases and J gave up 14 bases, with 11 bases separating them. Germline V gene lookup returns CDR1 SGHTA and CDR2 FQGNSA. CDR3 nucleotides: TGTGCCAGCAGCTTTAGACAGGACACCCTCCACTTT. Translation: CASSFRQDTLHF.

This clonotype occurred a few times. CDR3 region: CASTQRQREAFF. The DNA of the CDR3 is TGTGCCAGCACCCAACGACAGCGGGAAGCTTTCTTT. The chain joins TRBV12-3 or TRBV12-4 to TRBJ1-1; possible D gene TRBD1, 5 bases. The V and J ends lost 7 bases and 8 bases respectively, with 14 bases between them. CDR3 size: 12 residues.

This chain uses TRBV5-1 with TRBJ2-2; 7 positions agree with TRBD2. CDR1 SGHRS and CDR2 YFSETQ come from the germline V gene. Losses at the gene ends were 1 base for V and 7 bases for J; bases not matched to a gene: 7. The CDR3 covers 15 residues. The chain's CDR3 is CASSLNAGVNGELFF. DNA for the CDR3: TGCGCCAGCAGCTTGAATGCGGGGGTAAACGGGGAGCTGTTTTTT.

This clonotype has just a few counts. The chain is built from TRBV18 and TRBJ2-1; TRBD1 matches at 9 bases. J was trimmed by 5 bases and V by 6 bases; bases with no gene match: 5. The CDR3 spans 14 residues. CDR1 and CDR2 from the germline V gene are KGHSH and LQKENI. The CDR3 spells CASSRDRDHNEQFF. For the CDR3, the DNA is TGTGCCAGCTCCCGGGACAGGGACCACAATGAGCAGTTCTTC.

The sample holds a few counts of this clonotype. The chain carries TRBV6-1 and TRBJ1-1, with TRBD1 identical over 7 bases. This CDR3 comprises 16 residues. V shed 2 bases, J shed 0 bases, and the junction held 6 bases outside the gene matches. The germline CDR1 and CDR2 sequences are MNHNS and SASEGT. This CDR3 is CASSERGQRLNTEAFF. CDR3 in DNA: TGTGCCAGCAGTGAAAGGGGACAGAGATTGAACACTGAAGCTTTCTTT.

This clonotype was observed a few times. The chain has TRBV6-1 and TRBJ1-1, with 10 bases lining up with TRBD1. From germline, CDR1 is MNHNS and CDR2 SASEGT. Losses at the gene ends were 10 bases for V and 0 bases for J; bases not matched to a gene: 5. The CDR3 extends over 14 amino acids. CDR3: CATDRGLVNTEAFF. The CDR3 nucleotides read TGTGCCACAGACAGGGGGCTTGTGAACACTGAAGCTTTCTTT.

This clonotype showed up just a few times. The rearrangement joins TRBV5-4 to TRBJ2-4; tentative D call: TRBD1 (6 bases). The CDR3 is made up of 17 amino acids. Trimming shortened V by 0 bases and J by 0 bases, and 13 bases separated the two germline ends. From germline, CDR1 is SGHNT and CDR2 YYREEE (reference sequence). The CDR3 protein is CASSLGPDRIAKNIQYF. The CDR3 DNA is TGTGCCAGCAGCTTGGGTCCGGACAGAATAGCCAAAAACATTCAGTACTTC. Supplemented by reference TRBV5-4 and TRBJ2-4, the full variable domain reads ETGVTQSPTHLIKTRGQQVTLRCSSQSGHNTVSWYQQALGQGPQFIFQYYREEENGRGNFPPRFSGLQFPNYSSELNVNALELDDSALYLCASSLGPDRIAKNIQYFGAGTRLSVL.

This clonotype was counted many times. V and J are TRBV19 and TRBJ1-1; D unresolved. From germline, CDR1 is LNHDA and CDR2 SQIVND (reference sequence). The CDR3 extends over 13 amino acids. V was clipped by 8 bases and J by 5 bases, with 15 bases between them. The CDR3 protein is CASGEGVGTEAFF. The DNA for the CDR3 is TGTGCCAGTGGAGAGGGAGTGGGAACTGAAGCTTTCTTT.